Presented here are 8 T cell receptor beta chains from one specimen sequenced in a study of molecular identifiers for immune sequencing clone quantification. MiXCR was run by TCRdb on the PCR reads, yielding one entry per CDR3 protein. The sample carries some 91,000 distinct CDR3 sequences, 24% recorded once. The sequencing sample was made of naive CD8+ T cells from blood, with Jurkat cell RNA spiked in. Documented subset: FACS-sorted CD8+CD4-CCR7+CD45RA+ naive T cells. All receptors come from a human donor in good health. Some libraries in this study had Jurkat cell RNA spiked in.

This clonotype appeared many times. The genes are TRBV7-9 and TRBJ2-7; TRBD1 is a possible D gene (6 bases). Germline CDR1 reads SEHNR; CDR2 reads FQNEAQ (reference sequence). V dropped 8 bases and J dropped 0 bases, with 8 bases sitting between them. The CDR3 has 12 residues. The CDR3 loop is CASGGSSYEQYF. The CDR3 DNA is TGTGCCAGCGGGGGCAGCTCCTACGAGCAGTACTTC.

The V and J genes are TRBV27 and TRBJ2-1; TRBD2 aligns across 14 bases. The CDR3 length is 18 residues. CDR1 is MNHEY, CDR2 SMNVEV, per germline (reference sequence). Trimming took 5 bases from V and 6 from J; bases not matched to a gene: 12. The DNA for the CDR3 is TGTGCCAGCAGTCCCACTCCGGGACTAGCGGGAGTTGGCAATGAGCAGTTCTTC. It codes for CASSPTPGLAGVGNEQFF.

The table lists this clonotype with a few counts. A much larger clonotype is one base distant, so this may be a read error. The V call is TRBV28, the J call TRBJ1-5; TRBD1 is a possible D gene (5 bases). Trimming took off 6 bases at V and 7 bases at J, with 22 bases between the two ends. CDR1 and CDR2 from the germline V gene are MDHEN and SYDVKM. This CDR3 spans 16 amino acids. CDR3 coding DNA: TGTGCCAGCAGCAGCCCTGGGGCCGGTCATACGCAGCCCCAGCATTTT. Protein: CASSSPGAGHTQPQHF.

CDR3 in amino acids: CASSATQASGQETQYF. CDR3 DNA: TGTGCCAGCAGCGCAACGCAGGCCAGTGGGCAAGAGACCCAGTACTTC. The V call is TRBV9, the J call TRBJ2-5; D gene unclear. Trimming took 3 bases from V and 2 from J, leaving 17 bases between them. This CDR3 spans 16 amino acids. CDR1 is SGDLS and CDR2 is YYNGEE in the germline V gene.

As for this clonotype: At one boundary the junction diverges from the germline segment, which might be a read error. V is TRBV5-1 and J is TRBJ1-5; possibly TRBD1 for D (5 bases). The CDR3 covers 14 residues. In germline, CDR1 is SGHRS, CDR2 YFSETQ. This CDR3 is CASGSGSGNQPQHF. CDR3 DNA: TGCGCCAGCGGCTCAGGGTCGGGCAATCAGCCCCAGCATTTC.

This clonotype was seen a handful of times. The chain employs TRBV5-4 and TRBJ1-1; tentatively, D is TRBD1 (5 bases). In germline, CDR1 is SGHNT, CDR2 YYREEE (reference sequence). V dropped 3 bases and J dropped 5 bases, with 11 bases sitting between them. This CDR3 is 13 amino acids long. CDR3 sequence reads: CASSWGLRTEAFF. In DNA form, the CDR3 reads TGTGCCAGCAGCTGGGGACTGAGGACTGAAGCTTTCTTT.

This clonotype was observed at least ten times. The chain recombines TRBV6-6 with TRBJ2-5; 13 nucleotides line up with TRBD2. The CDR3 totals 17 residues. With V trimmed by 0 bases and J by 2 bases, 3 bases remained unmatched. Per germline, CDR1 MNHNY and CDR2 SVGAGI (reference sequence). This CDR3 reads CASSYSPGLAGQETQYF. For the CDR3, the DNA is TGTGCCAGCAGTTACTCGCCGGGACTAGCGGGACAAGAGACCCAGTACTTC.

Note on this clonotype: This sequence may be a read error, since a much larger clone differs from it by one base. This chain connects TRBV7-9 to TRBJ1-1; the D gene is possibly TRBD1 (6 bases). There are 17 residues in the CDR3. The V and J ends lost 2 bases and 1 base respectively, with 17 bases between them. Germline assignment: CDR1 SEHNR and CDR2 FQNEAQ (reference sequence). The DNA of the CDR3 is TGTGCCAGCAGCTTAACGGGGGCGGCGCTCGGGAACACTGAAGCTTTCTTT. It is translated as CASSLTGAALGNTEAFF.